This entry lists 11 T cell receptor beta chains sequenced from one sample in a study of regulatory T cells in long-lasting Graves disease. Arm-PCR of CDR3 regions and iRepertoire HTBI primers were the basis on which TCR beta libraries were built. One entry per CDR3 protein results from TCRdb running MiXCR on the multiplex PCR reads. The table includes some 430,000 distinct CDR3 sequences, around a fifth detected once. Regarding time point: persistent/refractory GD, antithyroid drugs over 5 years with positive TRAb. Extracted PBMC RNA gave rise to the TCR library. The material sequenced was peripheral blood mononuclear cells (PBMCs), taken when the disease was refractory, from a patient treated with antithyroid drugs. These receptors were collected from a female donor with Graves disease.

Ten or more counts support this clonotype. The chain carries TRBV7-2 and TRBJ2-7, with D perhaps TRBD2 (6 bases). The CDR3 consists of 15 residues. Germline lookup yields CDR1 SGHTA and CDR2 FQGNSA. V lost 4 bases and J lost 3, with 16 bases in between. The CDR3 is CASSSARDGSYEQYF. The CDR3 coding sequence is TGTGCCAGCAGCTCCGCCAGGGACGGGAGCTACGAGCAGTACTTC.

This clonotype was counted only a few times. V usage is TRBV13 and J usage is TRBJ2-7, with 8 bases that match TRBD1. Germline CDR1 PRHDT, CDR2 FYEKMQ (reference sequence). After removal of 5 bases from V and 3 bases from J, the junction contained 15 bases not matched to a gene. This CDR3 region has 17 residues. The CDR3 sequence is CASSQLTDRVKGYEQYF. The CDR3 DNA reads TGTGCCAGCAGCCAACTAACGGACAGGGTCAAAGGCTACGAGCAGTACTTC.

The V and J genes are TRBV7-9 and TRBJ2-1; 10 nucleotides agree with TRBD2. Losses at the gene ends were 8 bases for V and 8 bases for J; bases not matched to a gene: 15. Germline V gives CDR1 SEHNR, CDR2 FQNEAQ (reference sequence). The CDR3 loop spans 16 amino acids. CDR3 amino acids: CASESKLAGRRDEQFF. The CDR3 bases are TGTGCCAGCGAGTCCAAACTAGCGGGACGGCGGGATGAGCAGTTCTTC.

The rearrangement links TRBV20-1 to TRBJ2-1; TRBD2 matches at 10 bases. There are 15 residues in the CDR3. Per germline, CDR1 DFQATT and CDR2 SNEGSKA (reference sequence). The V and J ends lost 6 bases and 8 bases, in that order; junction bases with no gene match: 13. The CDR3 DNA reads TGCAGTGCCGACCCGGCGCTAGCGGGAGAATATGAGCAGTTCTTC. Residues: CSADPALAGEYEQFF.

The chain joins TRBV5-1 to TRBJ1-1; 10 positions agree with TRBD1. CDR3 size: 15 residues. CDR1 and CDR2 from the germline V gene are SGHRS and YFSETQ. The V gene end was trimmed by 3 bases and the J gene end by 5 bases; junction bases not matched to a gene: 7. The CDR3 here is CASSWRQGAGTEAFF. For the CDR3, the DNA is TGCGCCAGCAGCTGGAGACAGGGGGCTGGAACTGAAGCTTTCTTT.

In its sample, this clonotype was seen many times. The CDR3 DNA sequence: TGTGCCAGCAGCCTTGGACTAGCGGGAGGGTATGAGACCCAGTACTTC. This sequence encodes CASSLGLAGGYETQYF. The chain combines TRBV7-2 with TRBJ2-5, with TRBD2 identical over 15 bases. J was trimmed by 5 bases and V by 5 bases; bases with no gene match: 6. Germline V gives CDR1 SGHTA, CDR2 FQGNSA. This CDR3 is 16 amino acids long. Looking up the rest from reference TRBV7-2 and TRBJ2-5 gives the full variable domain: GAGVSQSPSNKVTEKGKDVELRCDPISGHTALYWYRQSLGQGLEFLIYFQGNSAPDKSGLPSDRFSAERTGGSVSTLTIQRTQQEDSAVYLCASSLGLAGGYETQYFGPGTRLLVL.

This clonotype has only a few counts. J is TRBJ1-2 and V is TRBV5-1; TRBD1 aligns across 7 bases. V dropped 3 bases and J dropped 9; count of bases not matched to a gene: 5. Germline loops: CDR1 SGHRS, CDR2 YFSETQ. This CDR3 comprises 12 residues. CDR3: CASSSAGGSYTF. In DNA, the CDR3 is TGCGCCAGCAGCTCCGCAGGGGGAAGCTACACCTTC.

This clonotype was counted many times. The chain couples TRBV12-3 or TRBV12-4 to TRBJ1-4; TRBD1 might be the D (5 bases). The CDR3 is 18 residues long. The V end was cut by 2 bases, the J end by 6 bases, with 22 bases between. The chain's CDR3 is CASSLQLGAQPRDEKLFF. CDR3 nucleotides: TGTGCCAGCAGTTTACAGCTAGGGGCGCAGCCGAGGGATGAAAAACTGTTTTTT.

The chain uses TRBV5-5 and TRBJ2-4; TRBD1 might be the D (5 bases). V dropped 0 bases and J dropped 1 base, with 17 bases sitting between them. Germline-derived CDR1 and CDR2 are SGHKS and YYEKEE (reference sequence). The CDR3 runs to 18 residues. CDR3 loop: CASSLDWGTGLAKNIQYF. In DNA, the CDR3 is TGTGCCAGCAGCTTGGATTGGGGTACAGGTTTGGCCAAAAACATTCAGTACTTC.

This clonotype occurred a few times. A much larger clone differs by one base, so this may be a read error. The rearrangement links TRBV24-1 to TRBJ2-5; D may correspond to TRBD1 or TRBD2 (5 bases each). CDR1 is KGHDR, CDR2 SFDVKD, per germline. The CDR3 extends over 16 amino acids. V lost 6 bases and J 2 bases, leaving 18 bases between the germline ends. The CDR3 protein is CATSNSPGRNQETQYF. CDR3 sequence (DNA): TGTGCCACCAGTAATTCACCGGGACGAAATCAAGAGACCCAGTACTTC.

This clonotype showed up many times. V gene TRBV27 combines with J gene TRBJ1-4; 12 bases are a match to TRBD1. Trimming removed 10 bases from V and 7 bases from J; junction bases left unmatched: 4. From germline, CDR1 is MNHEY and CDR2 SMNVEV (reference sequence). The CDR3 spans 13 residues. In DNA form, the CDR3 reads TGTGCCATCCCGGGACAGGGGGCTGAAAAACTGTTTTTT. This translates into CAIPGQGAEKLFF. The full variable domain, rest sourced from reference TRBV27 and TRBJ1-4, is EAQVTQNPRYLITVTGKKLTVTCSQNMNHEYMSWYRQDPGLGLRQIYYSMNVEVTDKGDVPEGYKVSRKEKRNFPLILESPSPNQTSLYFCAIPGQGAEKLFFGSGTQLSVL.